One and the same sample provided the 8 T cell receptor beta chains below, sequenced in a study of T cell repertoires in cytomegalovirus infection. TCRdb redid the calling of the reads with MiXCR, one entry per CDR3 protein. The sample has 250,000 or so distinct CDR3 sequences; approximately 15% are singletons. Source material: CD8+ T cells from PBMCs. These receptors originate from a human donor in good health (CMV status not recorded). Some clones in this sample may be carry-over from other donors' samples.

This clonotype appeared a few times. The rearrangement joins TRBV6-6 to TRBJ2-1; no firm D call. V was pared by 0 bases and J by 9 bases, with 15 bases between. This CDR3 contains 15 residues. Germline loops: CDR1 MNHNY, CDR2 SVGAGI (reference sequence). CDR3 sequence: CASSYSDSQPIEQFF. In DNA, the CDR3 is TGTGCCAGCAGTTACTCCGATTCCCAACCGATTGAGCAGTTCTTC.

This clonotype occurred many times. The chain has TRBV6-1 and TRBJ1-2, with a possible D match to TRBD1 (5 bases). The V and J ends lost 2 bases and 2 bases respectively, with 12 bases between them. The CDR3 length is 15 residues. Germline loops: CDR1 MNHNS, CDR2 SASEGT. The CDR3: CASSEMRGSNYGYTF. Here the CDR3 DNA reads TGTGCCAGCAGTGAAATGAGGGGATCGAACTATGGCTACACCTTC.

V and J are TRBV2 and TRBJ2-1; D is uncertain. V lost 6 bases, J lost 6 bases, and 12 bases lay in between. Germline values: CDR1 SNHLY, CDR2 FYNNEI. The CDR3 is made up of 13 amino acids. In DNA, the CDR3 is TGTGCCAGCAGGATTCCCGACCCCAATGAGCAGTTCTTC. It translates to CASRIPDPNEQFF.

V gene TRBV6-2 or TRBV6-3 combines with J gene TRBJ2-1, with D unclear. Germline V gene lookup returns CDR1 MNHEY and CDR2 SVGEGT. This CDR3 is 13 amino acids long. Trimming removed 4 bases from V and 4 bases from J, with 8 bases in between. CDR3 DNA sequence: TGTGCCAGCAGTTCCGACCCGTACAATGAGCAGTTCTTC. Amino acid sequence: CASSSDPYNEQFF.

This clonotype has at least ten counts. The rearrangement uses TRBV2 and TRBJ1-1, with 8 positions matching TRBD1. Germline loops: CDR1 SNHLY, CDR2 FYNNEI. With V trimmed by 4 bases and J by 5 bases, 12 bases remained unmatched. The CDR3 spans 16 residues. CDR3 residues: CASSVRDRGGPTEAFF. The DNA of the CDR3 is TGTGCCAGCAGTGTACGCGACAGGGGCGGACCTACTGAAGCTTTCTTT.

This clonotype has a count of ten or more. This chain joins TRBV6-2 or TRBV6-3 and TRBJ1-1; TRBD1 aligns across 8 bases. Germline trimming cut 5 bases from V and 1 base from J; bases unmatched to any gene: 3. Germline CDR1 MNHEY, CDR2 SVGEGT. This CDR3 comprises 14 residues. The CDR3 here is CASSHRGENTEAFF. The CDR3 bases are TGTGCCAGCAGTCACAGGGGGGAGAACACTGAAGCTTTCTTT.

The chain has TRBV11-3 and TRBJ2-1, with TRBD1 identical over 9 bases. The trim removed 5 bases at V and 9 bases at J, leaving 8 bases unmatched. Germline values: CDR1 SGHNT, CDR2 YENEEA. This CDR3 contains 14 residues. CDR3 residues: CASSTRQGVGEQFF. DNA of the CDR3: TGTGCCAGCAGCACGAGACAGGGGGTAGGTGAGCAGTTCTTC.

This clonotype appeared many times. This chain uses TRBV11-2 with TRBJ2-5; 9 bases are shared with TRBD2. The CDR3 covers 17 residues. Trimming at V came to 5 bases and at J to 2 bases, leaving 12 bases not matched to a gene. Germline loops: CDR1 SGHAT, CDR2 FQNNGV. The CDR3: CASSPGGSGGQQETQYF. In DNA, the CDR3 is TGTGCCAGCAGCCCTGGCGGGAGCGGGGGGCAACAAGAGACCCAGTACTTC.